This T cell receptor (beta chain) was identified during a study of blood T cell repertoires in COVID-19. Grouping used clinical history reported by participants in a survey and questionnaire. The germline V gene encodes CDR1 LNHNV and CDR2 YYDKDF (reference sequence). The CDR3 length is 15 residues. V lost 0 bases and J 6 bases, leaving 12 bases between the germline ends. Clones were sequenced by immunoSEQ multiplex PCR, and TCRdb holds only the in-frame ones, with some missing. The sample consists of some 240,000 clones, roughly four fifths of them appearing once. The receptor was derived from a man aged 25 to 45 with acute COVID-19. Source material: PBMCs or T cells enriched from blood (not recorded which). The rearrangement links TRBV15 to TRBJ1-5; tentative D call: TRBD1 (5 bases). The CDR3 is CATSRDRQGFQPQHF. The DNA of the CDR3 is TGTGCCACCAGCAGAGATAGGCAGGGCTTTCAGCCCCAGCATTTT.